This T cell receptor beta chain was documented in a study of radiation and T cells in renal cell carcinoma. Study-level results: From baseline, blood top tumor clonotypes peaked at 2 weeks post-radiation. Baseline intratumoral clonotype presence is unknown without pretreatment biopsies.

Details on this clone: Its specificity is unknown.

The length of the CDR3 is 15 residues. Germline lookup yields CDR1 LNHDA and CDR2 SQIVND (reference sequence). Unmatched junction bases numbered 2, after V lost 1 base and J lost 4 bases. Clones were read by immunoSEQ multiplex PCR, and TCRdb kept only the in-frame ones, dropping some. The sample carries approximately 110,000 clones, around 84% recorded once. Time point indicated: baseline pretreatment blood. Regarding treatment: 15 Gy SBRT to primary tumor, nephrectomy 4 weeks later. After SBRT, blood was collected at 2 and 4 weeks, plus baseline. Sequenced material: blood, taken from a patient whose treatment included radiotherapy and nephrectomy. The chain has TRBV19 and TRBJ2-5; TRBD2 matches 11 bases. The sequence came from a woman between 55 and 75 years old with renal cell carcinoma. CDR3 protein: CASSIVGTSGETQYF. DNA of the CDR3: TGTGCCAGTAGTATAGTAGGGACTAGCGGAGAGACCCAGTACTTC.